This T cell receptor (beta chain) was documented in a study of T cells in Graves' hyperthyroidism and ophthalmopathy. At the level of the study: Peripheral blood draws took place at initial diagnosis, ahead of any treatment.

General study findings and limits: Most thyroid clonotypes expanded above 0.001 were also detected in blood. Model-based prediction identified ophthalmopathy a median about 6.8 months prior to its onset.

RNA transcripts gave rise to amplified TCR beta CDR3 regions. HTBI primers were used for first-round RT-PCR of the TCR CDR3. From the multiplex PCR reads, TCRdb called clonotypes with MiXCR, one entry per CDR3 protein. The sample has over 250,000 distinct CDR3 sequences, over 15% seen once. Looked up from germline, CDR1 is SQVTM and CDR2 is ANQGSEA. The CDR3 length is 11 residues. J gave up 15 bases and V 7 bases, and 9 bases lay outside the gene matches. Concerning this clonotype: Its antigen is unknown.

This TCR was sampled from a woman aged 55 to 70 with Graves' ophthalmopathy. This chain joins TRBV29-1 and TRBJ2-1, with TRBD1 matching over 10 bases. Input material: blood. CDR3 nucleotides: TGCAGCGGCGGGACAGGGGATTGGGGGTTCTTC. Translation gives CSGGTGDWGFF.